This T cell receptor (beta chain) emerged from a study of T cell responses to AZD1222 COVID-19 vaccine. Assay: immunoSEQ multiplex PCR; the TCRdb copy retains only in-frame clones and omits some. The sample consists of under 200,000 clones, roughly 92% of them appearing once. The CDR3 extends over 16 amino acids. The germline V gene encodes CDR1 MGHRA and CDR2 YSYEKL. With 1 base clipped from V and 15 bases from J, the junction kept 11 bases outside the gene matches. The TCR was taken from an adult in good health. The material sequenced was peripheral blood, taken on day 0 of AZD1222 vaccination. The chain links TRBV4-1 to TRBJ2-1; the match to TRBD2 covers 14 bases. CDR3 sequence: CASSQAPGTSGRSLFF. CDR3 DNA sequence: TGCGCCAGCAGCCAAGCCCCAGGGACTAGCGGGAGATCGCTGTTCTTC.